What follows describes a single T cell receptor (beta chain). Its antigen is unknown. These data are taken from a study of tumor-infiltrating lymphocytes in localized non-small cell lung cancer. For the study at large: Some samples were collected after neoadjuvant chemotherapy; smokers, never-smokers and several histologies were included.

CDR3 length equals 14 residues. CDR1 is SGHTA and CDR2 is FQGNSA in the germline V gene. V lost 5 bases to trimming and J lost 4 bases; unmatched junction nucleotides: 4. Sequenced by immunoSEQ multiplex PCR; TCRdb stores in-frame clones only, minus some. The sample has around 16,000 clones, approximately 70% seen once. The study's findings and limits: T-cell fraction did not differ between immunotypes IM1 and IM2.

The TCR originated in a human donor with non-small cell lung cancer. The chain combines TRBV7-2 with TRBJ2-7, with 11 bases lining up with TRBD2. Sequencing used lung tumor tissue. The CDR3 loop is CASSPGLADYEQYF. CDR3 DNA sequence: TGTGCCAGCAGCCCGGGACTAGCGGATTACGAGCAGTACTTC.